A selection of T cell receptor beta chains follows, all from one sample in a study of Ad26.COV2.S vaccination and SARS-CoV-2 variants. Assay used: immunoSEQ multiplex PCR; TCRdb lists only in-frame clones, some missing. The sample yields some 640,000 clones, around 90% seen once. The material sequenced was peripheral blood, taken in a trial of Ad26.COV2.S vaccine versus placebo. These TCRs come from a person aged 18-65 years who received the Ad26.COV2.S COVID-19 vaccine or a placebo. The CDR3 runs from the conserved cysteine through the conserved F or W. The order of the fields is clone size, D gene, J gene, V gene, CDR3 DNA, CDR3 protein. A D gene is named only where the DNA matches it firmly. Part of the rows lack a size; the others show once, few, many or a class for expanded clones.

size: once; D: TRBD2; J: TRBJ2-1; V: TRBV24-1; DNA: TGTGCCACCAGTGATTCCAGACTAGCGGGGGGCAATGAGCAGTTCTTC; CDR3: CATSDSRLAGGNEQFF
size: NA; D: TRBD2; J: TRBJ2-5; V: TRBV9; DNA: TGTGCCAGCAGCCTCCCCGGGGGGAGTAGCGGGGGGGCCGACCAAGAGACCCAGTACTTC; CDR3: CASSLPGGSSGGADQETQYF
size: NA; D: TRBD1; J: TRBJ1-5; V: TRBV2; DNA: TGTGCCAGCAGTCCCGGGACAGGGGGCAATCAGCCCCAGCATTTT; CDR3: CASSPGTGGNQPQHF
size: once; D: NA; J: TRBJ2-2; V: TRBV29-1; DNA: TGCAGCGCTGAGGTGTCAGGGGGGGACACCGGGGAGCTGTTTTTT; CDR3: CSAEVSGGDTGELFF
size: NA; D: NA; J: TRBJ2-5; V: TRBV4-3; DNA: TGCGCCAGCAGCCAGGCCCACGGGAGCCAAGAGACCCAGTACTTC; CDR3: CASSQAHGSQETQYF
size: NA; D: NA; J: TRBJ2-2; V: TRBV11-3; DNA: TGTGCCAGCAGCCCCCGGAACACCGGGGAGCTGTTTTTT; CDR3: CASSPRNTGELFF
size: NA; D: NA; J: TRBJ1-1; V: TRBV3-1/TRBV3-2; DNA: TGTGCCAGCAGCCTCAGGGGAATGAACACTGAAGCTTTCTTT; CDR3: CASSLRGMNTEAFF
size: NA; D: TRBD2; J: TRBJ2-1; V: TRBV24-1; DNA: TGTGCCACCAGTGATGGACTAGCGGGAGGTGGAAATGAGCAGTTCTTC; CDR3: CATSDGLAGGGNEQFF
size: NA; D: NA; J: TRBJ2-1; V: TRBV10-2; DNA: TGCGCCACCCGTACCGGGCCATCCTACAATGAGCAGTTCTTC; CDR3: CATRTGPSYNEQFF
size: NA; D: NA; J: TRBJ1-1; V: TRBV7-6; DNA: TGTGCCAGCAGCAATCGTGTGGGGGATCGTGAAGCTTTCTTT; CDR3: CASSNRVGDREAFF
size: NA; D: TRBD1; J: TRBJ2-7; V: TRBV9; DNA: TGTGCCAGCAGCGCCTCCGGGACAGGGGGTGGGGAGCAGTACTTC; CDR3: CASSASGTGGGEQYF
size: NA; D: TRBD1; J: TRBJ2-7; V: TRBV2; DNA: TGTGCCAGCACGGGCGGGACAGGGGTAAAGTACGAGCAGTACTTC; CDR3: CASTGGTGVKYEQYF
size: NA; D: NA; J: TRBJ2-1; V: TRBV2; DNA: TGTGCCAGCCAGACTAGAGCGACAATTAGTGAGCAGTTCTTC; CDR3: CASQTRATISEQFF
size: NA; D: TRBD2; J: TRBJ2-5; V: TRBV7-2; DNA: TGTGCCAGCAGCAGTTGGGCGGGAGGCGGTGAGACCCAGTACTTC; CDR3: CASSSWAGGGETQYF
size: NA; D: TRBD1; J: TRBJ2-1; V: TRBV3-1/TRBV3-2; DNA: TGTGCCAGCAGCCAAGCAACGGGACAGGGGGTCAACAATGAGCAGTTCTTC; CDR3: CASSQATGQGVNNEQFF
size: NA; D: NA; J: TRBJ2-7; V: TRBV15; DNA: TGTGCCACCAGCGGAAAATTAGCGTACGAGCAGTACTTC; CDR3: CATSGKLAYEQYF